The clone carrying this T cell receptor beta chain was picked up many times. Then a second PCR, running roughly 7 to 11 cycles, was carried out with a sample-barcoded 5' primer and a J-beta primer mix. Each cDNA molecule carried a tag from a template-switch adaptor that contained 12 random nucleotides. TCRdb re-derived calls from the 5' RACE reads in MiXCR, one entry per CDR3 protein. The sample gives just under 900,000 distinct CDR3 sequences, around 26% of which show up once; approximately 15% is in the top ten. The data stem from a study of blood T cells in healthy people across ages. The CDR3 is 17 residues long. Germline V gene data show CDR1 as SGHVS and CDR2 as FNYEAQ. The ends lost 1 base at V and 6 bases at J; junction bases unmatched: 9.

Input material: blood. The chain carries TRBV7-6 and TRBJ2-1, with 10 bases lining up with TRBD2. This TCR came from a woman at least 80 years old in good health. CDR3 coding DNA: TGTGCCAGCAGCTTAGTGACTAGCGGGTCTCGGTCCAATGAGCAGTTCTTC. Its protein product is CASSLVTSGSRSNEQFF.